A selection of T cell receptor beta chains follows, all from one sample in a study of cytomegalovirus exposure and HLA in healthy donors. Method: immunoSEQ multiplex PCR; TCRdb's copy keeps in-frame clones and lacks some. This table holds 150,000 to 180,000 clones, around 81% found once. Material: PBMCs. These receptors were taken from a woman aged 40 to 49 in good health and CMV-seropositive. Both conserved end residues are part of each CDR3. The size entry is marked missing in some rows and otherwise reads once, few, many or a size class.

CDR3 length,J gene,clone size,V gene,CDR3 protein
14,TRBJ1-4,NA,TRBV19,CASSTPGLREKLFF
13,TRBJ2-7,NA,TRBV6-1,CASSKTGSYEQYF
12,TRBJ2-1,few,TRBV5-1,CASSLAGEEQFF
18,TRBJ1-2,NA,TRBV19,CASSILHFQEDSNYGYTF
15,TRBJ2-3,NA,TRBV4-1,CASSLYSGGADTQYF
16,TRBJ2-3,NA,TRBV7-2,CASSSGKLAGTDTQYF
16,TRBJ2-1,NA,TRBV9,CASSVEGSGPYNEQFF
13,TRBJ2-7,NA,TRBV5-1,CASTSGRAYEQYF
14,TRBJ2-1,NA,TRBV18,CASSPDTGGAEQFF
14,TRBJ2-7,NA,TRBV5-1,CASSLLGGHYEQYF
13,TRBJ2-7,few,TRBV6-5,CASSSLTGNEQYF
15,TRBJ2-2,NA,TRBV7-3,CASSLSGSKTGELFF
13,TRBJ2-7,NA,TRBV27,CASSSQLSYEQYF
15,TRBJ2-7,NA,TRBV7-8,CASSPQGGSSYEQYF
15,TRBJ2-2,NA,TRBV19,CASSIGQSGTGELFF
16,TRBJ1-2,NA,TRBV28,CASSPTLERGGYGYTF
13,TRBJ1-1,NA,TRBV5-1,CASSLGHLGGAFF
16,TRBJ2-6,NA,TRBV7-6,CASSPQGGPGANVLTF
11,TRBJ2-5,NA,TRBV11-2,CASSLAETQYF
14,TRBJ1-1,NA,TRBV28,CASSSTGKGAEAFF
14,TRBJ1-2,NA,TRBV19,CASSIYRFNYGYTF
17,TRBJ2-7,NA,TRBV10-2,CASSESMGSGTSYEQYF
13,TRBJ1-5,NA,TRBV7-9,CASSQQGDQPQHF
16,TRBJ1-4,NA,TRBV7-2,CASSLEGTATNEKLFF
16,TRBJ1-2,once,TRBV4-1,CASSQDQVRKGRGYTF
16,TRBJ2-5,NA,TRBV19,CASSKARTSVQETQYF
12,TRBJ2-2,NA,TRBV27,CASRAPTGELFF
13,TRBJ1-1,NA,TRBV6-5,CATTLRVNTEAFF
13,TRBJ2-7,NA,TRBV27,CASKASGTYEQYF
17,TRBJ1-1,NA,TRBV7-8,CASSRDRFGAGYTEAFF
14,TRBJ2-5,NA,TRBV30,CAWNPLVDQETQYF
14,TRBJ2-7,NA,TRBV11-2,CASSPLTRPYEQYF
18,TRBJ2-6,NA,TRBV5-1,CASSFKTGPNSGANVLTF
14,TRBJ1-4,NA,TRBV11-2,CASSLVGGNEKLFF
14,TRBJ2-7,NA,TRBV28,CASSRQGLGYEQYF
17,TRBJ1-1,few,TRBV7-6,CASSLVWAGTGGTEAFF
15,TRBJ2-7,few,TRBV9,CASSIGDSTSYEQYF
17,TRBJ1-6,few,TRBV7-9,CASSYRDSHYEGSPLHF
14,TRBJ2-5,NA,TRBV7-2,CASSPDRGRGTQYF
15,TRBJ2-3,NA,TRBV6-4,CASSLLAGTSNTQYF
14,TRBJ2-7,NA,TRBV13,CASSLGSGIYEQYF
16,TRBJ1-3,NA,TRBV5-1,CASSLASGGHGNTIYF
15,TRBJ1-5,NA,TRBV19,CASSRGTGENQPQHF
16,TRBJ2-7,NA,TRBV7-2,CASSSYIRDTRREQYF
14,TRBJ1-3,once,TRBV19,CASSMGQGRNTIYF
15,TRBJ1-5,NA,TRBV28,CASRGGQYSNQPQHF
15,TRBJ2-1,medium-sized,TRBV6-1,CASAHLAGGNNEQFF
13,TRBJ1-5,NA,TRBV6-1,CASKGQLNQPQHF
17,TRBJ2-5,NA,TRBV19,CASSPRRGQGFQETQYF
13,TRBJ1-1,few,TRBV6-6,CASRSGQVYEAFF
14,TRBJ2-1,NA,TRBV6-4,CASRADRGPGEQFF
16,TRBJ2-7,NA,TRBV6-1,CASSESSVGIRYEQYF
16,TRBJ1-2,NA,TRBV6-6,CASSPGDMTGLDGYTF
16,TRBJ2-6,NA,TRBV6-5,CASSYSGGIGANVLTF
15,TRBJ2-7,NA,TRBV28,CASKGSGTASYEQYF
19,TRBJ2-5,NA,TRBV2,CASMTVAGGPEGRQETQYF
13,TRBJ1-1,NA,TRBV9,CASSGGPNTEAFF
17,TRBJ1-5,NA,TRBV29-1,CSVTLPGTAFSNQPQHF